These 4 T cell receptor beta chains originate from one sample sequenced in a study of beta chain features in type 1 diabetes. Reverse transcribing all isolated RNA meant expressed TCRB transcripts were sequenced. This table comes from immunoSEQ multiplex PCR, and its TCRdb copy is limited to in-frame clones, with some not included. The sample shows under 900,000 clones, roughly a sixth of them seen only once. What was sequenced was naive CD4+ T cells from blood. The source of these receptors is a young woman in good health.

The chain combines TRBV7-8 with TRBJ2-7; D gene ambiguous. CDR3 length equals 15 residues. Germline values: CDR1 SGHVS, CDR2 FQNEAQ. V was trimmed by 2 bases and J by 7 bases, leaving 18 bases between them. The CDR3 region is CASSLNLGSLREQYF. The CDR3 nucleotides read TGTGCCAGCAGCTTAAATCTTGGTTCCCTACGGGAGCAGTACTTC. Full variable domain (missing parts from reference TRBV7-8 and TRBJ2-7): GAGVSQSPRYKVAKRGQDVALRCDPISGHVSLFWYQQALGQGPEFLTYFQNEAQLDKSGLPSDRFFAERPEGSVSTLKIQRTQQEDSAVYLCASSLNLGSLREQYFGPGTRLTVT.

The V gene is TRBV5-1, the J gene TRBJ1-1; D ambiguous. CDR3 size: 13 residues. The V gene lost 0 bases and the J gene lost 4 bases, with 7 bases spanning the gap. The germline CDR1 and CDR2 sequences are SGHRS and YFSETQ. The CDR3 loop reads CASSLADGTEAFF. The CDR3 region has the DNA TGCGCCAGCAGCTTGGCCGACGGCACTGAAGCTTTCTTT.

This clone was found a few times. The chain links TRBV10-3 to TRBJ2-7, with D unresolved. The CDR3 is 13 amino acids. V lost 4 bases and J 6 bases, leaving 13 bases between the germline ends. Per the germline V gene, CDR1 is ENHRY and CDR2 is SYGVKD. The CDR3 reads CAISGSIDLEQYF. CDR3 sequence (DNA): TGTGCCATCAGTGGATCTATCGATCTCGAGCAGTACTTC.

This clone was seen a handful of times. The rearrangement uses TRBV9 and TRBJ2-2; D ambiguous. CDR1 is SGDLS and CDR2 is YYNGEE in the germline V gene. The length of the CDR3 is 15 residues. V was clipped by 1 base and J by 0 bases, with 7 bases between them. This CDR3 reads CASSVYSTNTGELFF. Written as DNA, the CDR3 is TGTGCCAGCAGCGTATATTCAACGAACACCGGGGAGCTGTTTTTT.